One and the same sample provided the 32 T cell receptor beta chains below, sequenced in a study of blood T cell repertoires in COVID-19 (dated by TCRdb to between 2020 and 2021). Library method: the immunoSEQ multiplex PCR assay. Not all clones reach the TCRdb copy of this immuneACCESS table, which keeps in-frame sequences only. Checked studies attribute under half of the gap to unresolved V genes and leave the rest unexplained. In this sample the table shows some 180,000 clones, approximately 80% of which occur a single time. About 7% of the sample is held by the ten biggest clonotypes. The specimen was peripheral blood. These receptors originate from a human donor in a cohort sampled during active COVID-19.

Written as DNA, the CDR3 is TGTGCCAGCAGTCCCCTCGGGGGGGTCCCTGAAGCTTTCTTT. This translates into CASSPLGGVPEAFF. The V call is TRBV25-1, the J call TRBJ1-1; D may be TRBD1 (5 bases). V shed 5 bases and J shed 6 bases, with 16 bases lying between them. The CDR3 extends over 14 amino acids. Germline V gene data show CDR1 as MGHDK and CDR2 as SYGVNS.

The chain combines TRBV6-5 with TRBJ1-1; no definite D call. Trimming removed 6 bases from V and 7 bases from J, with 18 bases in between. From germline, CDR1 is MNHEY and CDR2 SVGAGI. The CDR3 spans 14 residues. The CDR3: CASSTLAGSIEAFF. The CDR3 DNA follows: TGTGCCAGCAGCACCTTAGCCGGATCCATTGAAGCTTTCTTT.

CDR3 loop: CSVGGTAEAFF. The CDR3, as DNA: TGCAGCGTTGGGGGGACAGCTGAAGCTTTCTTT. The rearrangement uses TRBV29-1 and TRBJ1-1; 7 nucleotides match TRBD1. The CDR3 spans 11 residues. The V and J ends lost 4 bases and 6 bases, in that order; junction bases with no gene match: 2. Per germline, CDR1 SQVTM and CDR2 ANQGSEA.

The rearrangement uses TRBV2 and TRBJ1-1; D unresolved. CDR1 SNHLY and CDR2 FYNNEI come from the germline V gene. V lost 4 bases and J lost 2, with 5 bases in between. The CDR3 extends over 12 amino acids. The CDR3 sequence is CASSVRNTEAFF. For the CDR3, the DNA is TGTGCCAGCAGTGTGCGAAACACTGAAGCTTTCTTT.

The chain joins TRBV4-2 to TRBJ2-7; a weak D match, TRBD2 (5 bases). Germline values: CDR1 LGHNA, CDR2 YNFKEQ. There are 14 residues in the CDR3. The V and J ends lost 0 bases and 6 bases respectively, with 12 bases between them. CDR3 DNA sequence: TGTGCCAGCAGCCAAGAGACCGAGGGTTCCGAGCAGTACTTC. This codes for CASSQETEGSEQYF.

The V gene is TRBV19, the J gene TRBJ1-2; 10 bases map to TRBD1. The germline V gene encodes CDR1 LNHDA and CDR2 SQIVND (reference sequence). Trimming took 10 bases from V and 5 from J; bases not matched to a gene: 4. CDR3 length: 12 residues. DNA for the CDR3: TGTGCCACGGGACAGGGGCCGTATGGCTACACCTTC. It codes for CATGQGPYGYTF.

The chain uses TRBV12-3 or TRBV12-4 and TRBJ1-1, with D possibly being TRBD1 (6 bases). Trimming pared 3 bases from V and 3 bases from J, leaving 8 bases between. CDR3 length: 13 amino acids. The DNA for the CDR3 is TGTGCCAGCAGTTTGGGGGCTCACACTGAAGCTTTCTTT. Translation gives CASSLGAHTEAFF.

This chain uses TRBV7-3 with TRBJ1-1, with D possibly matching TRBD1 (6 bases). The V gene's germline CDR1 is SGHTA and CDR2 FQGTGA. This CDR3 is 15 amino acids long. The germline V and J ends were trimmed by 0 bases and 1 base, with 9 bases remaining between them. The CDR3 sequence: CASSLTDSQNTEAFF. DNA of the CDR3: TGTGCCAGCAGCTTAACGGACAGCCAGAACACTGAAGCTTTCTTT.

CDR3 DNA sequence: TGTGCCAGCAGCTACGGGGGGGGCCCGAACACTGAAGCTTTCTTT. Amino acids: CASSYGGGPNTEAFF. V gene TRBV5-4 combines with J gene TRBJ1-1; maybe TRBD1 (6 bases). The V gene's germline CDR1 is SGHNT and CDR2 YYREEE (reference sequence). The germline V and J ends were trimmed by 3 bases and 1 base, with 13 bases remaining between them. CDR3 length equals 15 residues.

The rearrangement joins TRBV6-4 to TRBJ2-3, with 7 positions matching TRBD2. The CDR3 consists of 16 residues. V lost 3 bases to trimming and J lost 1 base; unmatched junction nucleotides: 7. CDR1 is MRHNA, CDR2 SNTAGT, per germline. CDR3 protein: CASSETGGSGTDTQYF. In nucleotides, the CDR3 is TGTGCCAGCAGTGAGACGGGGGGATCTGGCACAGATACGCAGTATTTT.

The chain combines TRBV14 with TRBJ2-7; tentatively, D is TRBD1 (6 bases). The V and J ends lost 1 base and 10 bases respectively, with 11 bases between them. This CDR3 is built from 12 residues. Germline lookup yields CDR1 SGHDN and CDR2 FVKESK. CDR3: CASSQGGDTQYF. Written as DNA, the CDR3 is TGTGCCAGCAGCCAAGGTGGGGACACTCAGTACTTC.

This chain links TRBV19 with TRBJ1-5; no clear D. Trimming stripped 3 bases from V and 5 bases from J, with 14 bases between. This CDR3 has 15 residues. Per the germline V gene, CDR1 is LNHDA and CDR2 is SQIVND (reference sequence). CDR3 bases: TGTGCCAGTAGTATTACGGGAAACTCGGATCAGCCCCAGCATTTT. Translating it yields CASSITGNSDQPQHF. Looking up the rest from reference TRBV19 and TRBJ1-5 gives the full variable domain: DGGITQSPKYLFRKEGQNVTLSCEQNLNHDAMYWYRQDPGQGLRLIYYSQIVNDFQKGDIAEGYSVSREKKESFPLTVTSAQKNPTAFYLCASSITGNSDQPQHFGDGTRLSIL.

The chain uses TRBV7-3 and TRBJ2-1, with no clear D. Per the germline V gene, CDR1 is SGHTA and CDR2 is FQGTGA. This CDR3 has 13 amino acids. V was cut by 1 base and J by 9 bases, with 10 bases left in between. CDR3 sequence (DNA): TGTGCCAGCAGCTTAAGCGATAGACTTGAGCAGTTCTTC. Translated, it gives CASSLSDRLEQFF. The full variable domain, in which reference TRBV7-3 and TRBJ2-1 provide the parts outside the CDR3, is GAGVSQTPSNKVTEKGKYVELRCDPISGHTALYWYRQSLGQGPEFLIYFQGTGAADDSGLPNDRFFAVRPEGSVSTLKIQRTERGDSAVYLCASSLSDRLEQFFGPGTRLTVL.

The rearrangement links TRBV29-1 to TRBJ1-3; D gene ambiguous. The CDR3 is 14 amino acids. Germline V lookup: CDR1 SQVTM, CDR2 ANQGSEA. The V and J ends lost 4 bases and 0 bases respectively, with 10 bases between them. The DNA for the CDR3 is TGCAGCGTTGTTTCGGACTACTCTGGAAACACCATATATTTT. Amino acids: CSVVSDYSGNTIYF.

The chain employs TRBV12-5 and TRBJ1-1; 7 nucleotides match TRBD1. This CDR3 is 14 amino acids long. Trimming took 6 bases from V and 5 from J; bases not matched to a gene: 9. Germline V gives CDR1 LGHNT, CDR2 FRNRAP. CDR3 coding DNA: TGTGCTAGTGGCCGCGACAGGGTTCGAACTGAAGCTTTCTTT. Translating gives CASGRDRVRTEAFF.

CDR3 bases: TGCGCCAGCAGCTTGGCCGGGGTAATCTACAATGAGCAGTTCTTC. Amino acid sequence: CASSLAGVIYNEQFF. The chain uses TRBV5-1 and TRBJ2-1; maybe TRBD2 (5 bases). From germline, CDR1 is SGHRS and CDR2 YFSETQ. Trimming took off 0 bases at V and 3 bases at J, with 10 bases between the two ends. CDR3 length: 15 amino acids.

The chain uses TRBV7-2 and TRBJ2-3; TRBD1 might be the D (5 bases). The germline CDR1 and CDR2 sequences are SGHTA and FQGNSA. This CDR3 contains 15 residues. V lost 0 bases to trimming and J lost 0 bases, with 7 bases between them. The CDR3 loop is CASSLADSSTDTQYF. The CDR3, as DNA: TGTGCCAGCAGCTTAGCAGACAGTAGCACAGATACGCAGTATTTT.

The CDR3 region is CASSLASGGYNEQFF. As DNA, the CDR3 is TGTGCCAGCAGCTTGGCTAGCGGGGGGTACAATGAGCAGTTCTTC. The chain recombines TRBV7-8 with TRBJ2-1, with TRBD2 matching over 11 bases. The CDR3 is 15 residues long. Germline V gene data show CDR1 as SGHVS and CDR2 as FQNEAQ. With V trimmed by 3 bases and J by 4 bases, 2 bases remained unmatched.

Notes on this clone: Germline is not matched at one junction end, which may reflect a read error. The chain couples TRBV12-3 or TRBV12-4 to TRBJ2-7, with TRBD2 identical over 10 bases. The CDR3 has 12 residues. The CDR3 is CASSLSGGAGEF. The CDR3 DNA is TGTGCCAGCAGCCTGAGCGGGGGGGCCGGCGAGTTC.

This chain links TRBV11-3 with TRBJ2-3; D remains unclear. Trimming left V 4 bases short and J 1 base short, with 9 bases between. The germline gives CDR1 SGHNT, CDR2 YENEEA. The CDR3 extends over 14 amino acids. For the CDR3, the DNA is TGTGCCAGCAGCTCCGACTCTGGCACAGATACGCAGTATTTT. This codes for CASSSDSGTDTQYF.

This clone was seen a few times. This chain connects TRBV2 to TRBJ2-7; TRBD1 aligns across 8 bases. This CDR3 region has 17 residues. V gave up 3 bases and J gave up 5 bases; unmatched junction bases: 15. CDR1 is SNHLY and CDR2 is FYNNEI in the germline V gene. The CDR3 spells CASSEFGTGLFGDEQYF. Here the CDR3 DNA reads TGTGCCAGCAGTGAGTTTGGGACAGGCCTTTTCGGTGACGAGCAGTACTTC. The complete variable domain, with remaining parts taken from reference TRBV2 and TRBJ2-7, reads EPEVTQTPSHQVTQMGQEVILRCVPISNHLYFYWYRQILGQKVEFLVSFYNNEISEKSEIFDDQFSVERPDGSNFTLKIRSTKLEDSAMYFCASSEFGTGLFGDEQYFGPGTRLTVT.

This clone has more than one count but fewer than ten. The V and J genes are TRBV3-1 (or the pseudogene TRBV3-2) and TRBJ2-7; D gene uncertain. The V end was cut by 1 base, the J end by 3 bases, with 7 bases between. Per germline, CDR1 LGHDT and CDR2 YNNKEL (reference sequence). CDR3 length: 13 amino acids. The CDR3 is CASSQGLYYEQYF. CDR3 nucleotide sequence: TGTGCCAGCAGCCAAGGACTTTACTACGAGCAGTACTTC.

This CDR3 is CASSLDNRGTYNSPLHF. The CDR3 region has the DNA TGTGCCAGCAGCTTAGATAACAGGGGTACCTATAATTCACCCCTCCACTTT. V gene TRBV7-2 combines with J gene TRBJ1-6, with 7 bases fitting TRBD1. V dropped 1 base and J dropped 2; count of bases not matched to a gene: 5. Germline CDR1 SGHTA, CDR2 FQGNSA. The CDR3 consists of 17 residues.

The V call is TRBV5-1, the J call TRBJ1-2, with D perhaps TRBD1 (5 bases). The germline V and J ends were trimmed by 0 bases and 4 bases, with 16 bases remaining between them. Germline CDR1 reads SGHRS; CDR2 reads YFSETQ. The CDR3 totals 16 residues. CDR3 coding DNA: TGCGCCAGCAGCTTGGCTTCAGGGCCACAAACCTATGGCTACACCTTC. Encoded protein: CASSLASGPQTYGYTF.

This rearrangement joins TRBV7-6 to TRBJ1-3; tentatively, D is TRBD1 (6 bases). Germline-derived CDR1 and CDR2 are SGHVS and FNYEAQ. V was shortened by 5 bases and J by 2 bases, with 13 bases between the two germline ends. This CDR3 is 15 amino acids long. The CDR3 DNA is TGTGCCAGCAGCCCAGGCAGGGGTCCTGGAAACACCATATATTTT. Its protein is CASSPGRGPGNTIYF.

The chain carries TRBV27 and TRBJ1-1; 9 bases are shared with TRBD1. Germline V gene sequence: CDR1 MNHEY, CDR2 SMNVEV (reference sequence). There are 15 residues in the CDR3. V was clipped by 6 bases and J by 3 bases; unmatched bases: 8. The CDR3 loop reads CASRTNRGQDTEAFF. The DNA for the CDR3 is TGTGCCAGCAGGACAAACAGGGGGCAGGACACTGAAGCTTTCTTT.

This clone was recorded a few times. The rearrangement uses TRBV4-2 and TRBJ1-2, with a possible D match to TRBD1 (5 bases). Trimming took off 3 bases at V and 7 bases at J, with 12 bases between the two ends. The V gene's germline CDR1 is LGHNA and CDR2 YNFKEQ. The CDR3 contains 13 residues. The CDR3 sequence: CASSHEGRGGYTF. The CDR3 DNA reads as TGTGCCAGCAGCCACGAGGGGCGGGGTGGCTACACCTTC.

The chain has TRBV28 and TRBJ2-1; unclear D gene. Germline CDR1 is MDHEN and CDR2 is SYDVKM. This CDR3 is 13 amino acids long. The germline V and J ends were trimmed by 7 bases and 6 bases, with 13 bases remaining between them. The CDR3 DNA follows: TGTGCCAGCAAGCGCGTTAATTCCAATGAGCAGTTCTTC. This gives the protein CASKRVNSNEQFF.

The rearrangement joins TRBV6-5 to TRBJ1-3; 7 nucleotides match TRBD1. Trimming at V came to 8 bases and at J to 4 bases, leaving 8 bases not matched to a gene. The CDR3 contains 14 residues. Germline loops: CDR1 MNHEY, CDR2 SVGAGI. CDR3 loop: CASGRTGAGNTIYF. CDR3 coding DNA: TGTGCCAGCGGCAGAACAGGGGCGGGAAACACCATATATTTT.

J is TRBJ1-5 and V is TRBV27; maybe TRBD1 (6 bases). The germline V gene has CDR1 MNHEY and CDR2 SMNVEV (reference sequence). V was shortened by 7 bases and J by 3 bases, with 13 bases between the two germline ends. The CDR3 runs 14 residues. The CDR3 DNA reads as TGTGCCAGCAAACCAACAGGGTTCAATCAGCCCCAGCATTTT. This codes for CASKPTGFNQPQHF.

V and J are TRBV4-1 and TRBJ2-5, with 7 bases lining up with TRBD2. The V and J ends lost 4 bases and 7 bases, in that order; junction bases with no gene match: 12. The length of the CDR3 is 15 residues. CDR1 and CDR2 (germline): MGHRA, YSYEKL. The CDR3 sequence is CASSPYHLGGMTQYF. Here the CDR3 DNA reads TGCGCCAGCAGCCCCTACCACTTGGGGGGGATGACCCAGTACTTC.

The V call is TRBV12-3 or TRBV12-4, the J call TRBJ1-1, with unresolved D. Trimming shortened V by 6 bases and J by 11 bases, and 13 bases separated the two germline ends. This CDR3 is built from 11 residues. The CDR3 nucleotides are TGTGCCAGCAGCGAGGGTGCCAATGCTTTCTTT. It encodes CASSEGANAFF.